This section outlines one TCR beta chain sequence together with its context. This entry belongs to a study of blood T cell repertoires in COVID-19. Study in general: There were acute and convalescent COVID-19 samples, and they came from the United States, Italy and Spain.

V gave up 10 bases and J gave up 5 bases; unmatched junction bases: 10. The CDR3 length is 13 residues. Germline-derived CDR1 and CDR2 are LNHDA and SQIVND (reference sequence). In the original processing: The authors estimated nucleated cell counts from reference gene primer amplification. Produced via immunoSEQ multiplex PCR; TCRdb's table is partial and in-frame only. That table gives V, J and clone size, and the DNA gave D and trimming. This table has around 80,000 clones, just over 85% appearing once. This sequence originates from a woman older than 75 with acute or convalescent COVID-19. This sequence joins TRBV19 and TRBJ1-1; TRBD1 aligns across 7 bases. Sequenced input: peripheral blood. The CDR3 DNA follows: TGTGCCAAAGTCCGACAGGGAGAGACTGAAGCTTTCTTT. As protein: CAKVRQGETEAFF.